A single sample is the source of the 16 T cell receptor beta chains below, sequenced in a study of post-analysis software for immune sequencing data. The antigens these receptors bind are not known. Findings of the study overall: TRBV segments more frequent in patients than in controls numbered about 5 and included TRBV5-6, TRBV5-1 and TRBV20-1.

Incorporated into the TCR beta cDNA libraries were unique molecular identifiers, which served to reduce PCR and sequencing biases. Each CDR3 protein is one row after TCRdb ran MiXCR on the PCR reads. Of some 240,000 distinct CDR3 sequences listed, about 38% are singletons. The sequenced material came from blood. Source of these receptors: a girl aged 10-17 years with multiple sclerosis.

V gene TRBV20-1 combines with J gene TRBJ2-3; 11 bases fit TRBD2. With 6 bases clipped from V and 4 bases from J, the junction kept 6 bases outside the gene matches. The CDR3 has 14 residues. Germline-derived CDR1 and CDR2 are DFQATT and SNEGSKA (reference sequence). CDR3 sequence: CSATLAGVPDTQYF. CDR3 nucleotide sequence: TGCAGTGCCACACTAGCGGGAGTCCCAGATACGCAGTATTTT.

There are a few counts of this clonotype. The rearrangement links TRBV7-2 to TRBJ2-7; TRBD1 is a possible D gene (6 bases). The length of the CDR3 is 15 residues. V shed 5 bases and J shed 3 bases, with 17 bases lying between them. Germline CDR1 reads SGHTA; CDR2 reads FQGNSA. CDR3: CASSPEWGLIYEQYF. The CDR3 DNA reads TGTGCCAGCAGCCCAGAGTGGGGGCTCATCTACGAGCAGTACTTC.

This clonotype was found many times. V is TRBV2 and J is TRBJ2-1; D is perhaps TRBD1 or TRBD2 (5 bases each). Germline V gene lookup returns CDR1 SNHLY and CDR2 FYNNEI. Trimming took 4 bases from V and 12 from J, leaving 7 bases between them. This CDR3 spans 10 amino acids. CDR3 amino acids: CASSGGTQFF. CDR3 DNA sequence: TGTGCCAGCAGTGGAGGGACGCAGTTCTTC.

Notes on this clonotype: A much larger clone differs by one base, so this may be a read error. The chain employs TRBV6-5 and TRBJ2-3; no clear D. Germline values: CDR1 MNHEY, CDR2 SVGAGI. The length of the CDR3 is 11 residues. Trimming stripped 10 bases from V and 5 bases from J, with 10 bases between. The CDR3 bases are TGTGCCAACATGCAAGGAGATACGCAGTATTTT. It codes for CANMQGDTQYF.

This clonotype came up many times. The rearrangement uses TRBV2 and TRBJ1-2, with 8 nucleotides matching TRBD1. Germline CDR1 reads SNHLY; CDR2 reads FYNNEI. There are 14 residues in the CDR3. V lost 6 bases to trimming and J lost 4 bases; unmatched junction nucleotides: 7. The CDR3 reads CASRVTGAGYGYTF. CDR3 in DNA: TGTGCCAGCAGGGTGACAGGGGCGGGCTATGGCTACACCTTC.

This clonotype has a count of ten or more. CDR3 loop: CASSLGVVSSYNEQFF. In nucleotides, the CDR3 is TGTGCCAGCAGCTTAGGGGTGGTTAGCTCCTACAATGAGCAGTTCTTC. The chain combines TRBV7-2 with TRBJ2-1; D gene uncertain. The CDR3 loop spans 16 amino acids. Germline V gene lookup returns CDR1 SGHTA and CDR2 FQGNSA. The germline V and J ends were trimmed by 1 base and 0 bases, with 10 bases remaining between them.

As for this clonotype: This may come from a read error, since a much larger clone is one base off. The chain couples TRBV5-1 to TRBJ2-5, with D possibly TRBD1 on 6 matching bases. The V end was cut by 10 bases, the J end by 5 bases, with 24 bases between. Germline loops: CDR1 SGHRS, CDR2 YFSETQ. This CDR3 has 15 residues. The CDR3 coding sequence is TGCGCCGGCACCGCTATAGCGACAAGGGGGGAGACCCAGTACTTC. This sequence encodes CAGTAIATRGETQYF.

The chain links TRBV28 to TRBJ2-3, with a tentative D call TRBD2 (7 bases). This CDR3 has 14 residues. CDR1 is MDHEN and CDR2 is SYDVKM in the germline V gene. Trimming took off 5 bases at V and 5 bases at J, with 14 bases between the two ends. DNA of the CDR3: TGTGCCAGCAGTGGGGACGGGGGGCGAGATACGCAGTATTTT. Translated: CASSGDGGRDTQYF.

In regard to this clonotype: A much larger clone lies one base from this, so it may be a read error. This chain joins TRBV20-1 and TRBJ2-3, with D tentatively TRBD2 (5 bases). Per germline, CDR1 DFQATT and CDR2 SNEGSKA (reference sequence). The CDR3 has 13 amino acids. The CDR3, as DNA: TGCAGTACTAGAGTATCAGCCACAGATACGCAGTATTTT. It is translated as CSTRVSATDTQYF.

The V call is TRBV29-1, the J call TRBJ1-4, with D perhaps matching TRBD1 (5 bases). Germline V lookup: CDR1 SQVTM, CDR2 ANQGSEA. V shed 6 bases and J shed 5 bases, with 13 bases lying between them. This CDR3 region has 13 residues. CDR3 region: CSVAGRENEKLFF. CDR3 bases: TGCAGCGTCGCGGGCAGGGAGAATGAAAAACTGTTTTTT.

The J gene is TRBJ2-1, the V gene TRBV20-1, with D perhaps matching TRBD1 (8 bases). The CDR3 covers 19 residues. In germline, CDR1 is DFQATT, CDR2 SNEGSKA (reference sequence). V dropped 3 bases and J dropped 0 bases, with 24 bases sitting between them. Here the CDR3 DNA reads TGCAGTGCTAGGGGGGGGGACAGGAGCGCGCAGAGCTCCTACAATGAGCAGTTCTTC. This gives the protein CSARGGDRSAQSSYNEQFF.

The chain recombines TRBV5-1 with TRBJ1-1; tentative D call: TRBD1 (6 bases). The CDR3 has 15 amino acids. The germline CDR1 and CDR2 sequences are SGHRS and YFSETQ. V was shortened by 4 bases and J by 1 base, with 14 bases between the two germline ends. This CDR3 reads CASSRTGGTNTEAFF. DNA of the CDR3: TGCGCCAGCAGCAGGACGGGGGGCACGAACACTGAAGCTTTCTTT.

This clonotype was seen many times. The chain recombines TRBV28 with TRBJ2-3, with D possibly TRBD2 on 6 matching bases. V was cut by 5 bases and J by 0 bases, with 12 bases left in between. The CDR3 length is 15 residues. Germline V gives CDR1 MDHEN, CDR2 SYDVKM. The CDR3 DNA follows: TGTGCCAGCAGTAGGACCGGGACTAGCACAGATACGCAGTATTTT. Its translation: CASSRTGTSTDTQYF. The full variable domain, in which reference TRBV28 and TRBJ2-3 provide the parts outside the CDR3, is DVKVTQSSRYLVKRTGEKVFLECVQDMDHENMFWYRQDPGLGLRLIYFSYDVKMKEKGDIPEGYSVSREKKERFSLILESASTNQTSMYLCASSRTGTSTDTQYFGPGTRLTVL.

About this clonotype: A much bigger clone sits one base away, suggesting this may be a read error. This chain joins TRBV12-3 or TRBV12-4 and TRBJ1-1; no clear D gene. CDR3 length: 14 amino acids. The V end lost 10 bases, the J end lost 2 bases, and 17 bases lay between the germline ends. CDR3 nucleotides: TGTGCCATCAGACGAAGACGGGGAAACACTGAAGCTTTCTTT. This encodes CAIRRRRGNTEAFF.

This clonotype has a handful of counts. The J gene is TRBJ1-2, the V gene TRBV5-1; the D gene is possibly TRBD1 (6 bases). Germline CDR1 and CDR2: SGHRS and YFSETQ. With 0 bases removed from V and 6 bases from J, the gap between germline ends came to 15 bases. This CDR3 is 15 amino acids long. DNA for the CDR3: TGCGCCAGCAGCTTGGCCGTGGGGCAGGGGAATGGCTACACCTTC. Its translation: CASSLAVGQGNGYTF. Filled out from reference TRBV5-1 and TRBJ1-2, the complete variable domain reads KAGVTQTPRYLIKTRGQQVTLSCSPISGHRSVSWYQQTPGQGLQFLFEYFSETQRNKGNFPGRFSGRQFSNSRSEMNVSTLELGDSALYLCASSLAVGQGNGYTFGSGTRLTVV.

Points on this clonotype: A single base separates this from a much larger clone, so it may be a read error. The chain employs TRBV12-3 or TRBV12-4 and TRBJ2-5; D might be TRBD2 (6 bases). The CDR3 extends over 17 amino acids. Trimming left V 6 bases short and J 11 bases short, with 31 bases between. CDR3 residues: CASSPGFPSDFDNEQYF. CDR3 nucleotides: TGTGCCAGCAGCCCTGGTTTTCCTAGCGACTTCGACAATGAGCAGTACTTC.